Presented here are 32 T cell receptor beta chains from one specimen sequenced in a study of cytomegalovirus exposure and HLA in healthy donors. A multiplex PCR was run with 60 Vbeta primers and 13 Jbeta primers. Profiled with immunoSEQ multiplex PCR; TCRdb holds only in-frame clones, not every one. The sample includes about 130,000 clones, approximately 85% seen only once; the top ten take over 6.5%. The sequencing input was PBMCs. Source of these receptors: a woman in her thirties in good health and CMV-seropositive.

CDR3 sequence (DNA): TGTGCCAGCAGGCGACTCACAGGGAGCTCCTACAATGAGCAGTTCTTC. It codes for CASRRLTGSSYNEQFF. The chain couples TRBV7-9 to TRBJ2-1; maybe TRBD1 (6 bases). The germline gives CDR1 SEHNR, CDR2 FQNEAQ (reference sequence). There are 16 residues in the CDR3. The V gene lost 6 bases and the J gene lost 0 bases, with 15 bases spanning the gap.

The genes are TRBV2 and TRBJ1-2; TRBD1 aligns across 8 bases. V lost 6 bases, J lost 5 bases, and 11 bases stayed unmatched. CDR1 is SNHLY and CDR2 is FYNNEI in the germline V gene. The length of the CDR3 is 15 residues. CDR3 region: CASRAGQGSEYGYTF. The CDR3 region has the DNA TGTGCCAGCAGGGCTGGACAGGGATCTGAATATGGCTACACCTTC.

This clone has just a few counts. The chain combines TRBV30 with TRBJ1-4, with D tentatively TRBD1 (5 bases). This CDR3 is 15 amino acids long. From germline, CDR1 is GTSNPN and CDR2 SVGIG (reference sequence). Trimming left V 0 bases short and J 7 bases short, with 15 bases between. CDR3 sequence (DNA): TGTGCCTGGAGTGTGGGCACCGCAGGGTCTGAAAAACTGTTTTTT. This translates into CAWSVGTAGSEKLFF.

The chain recombines TRBV25-1 with TRBJ1-2, with TRBD1 identical over 7 bases. The V and J ends lost 4 bases and 3 bases, in that order; junction bases with no gene match: 11. Germline CDR1 is MGHDK and CDR2 is SYGVNS. The CDR3 consists of 16 residues. CDR3 nucleotides: TGTGCCAGCAGTGGTCCCACTCACAGGGGCTACTATGGCTACACCTTC. It encodes CASSGPTHRGYYGYTF.

V is TRBV23-1 and J is TRBJ1-4; 9 bases are a match to TRBD1. TRBV23-1 is treated as an ORF (open reading frame) with a function not yet certain. The CDR3 is 15 residues long. J was trimmed by 8 bases and V by 0 bases; bases with no gene match: 4. The CDR3 bases are TGCGCCAGCAGTCAATCGGACAGGGGTTACGAAAAACTGTTTTTT. This gives the protein CASSQSDRGYEKLFF.

The V and J genes are TRBV2 and TRBJ2-7; 9 bases are a match to TRBD1. Germline trimming cut 6 bases from V and 6 bases from J; bases unmatched to any gene: 9. The CDR3 is 14 amino acids. CDR1 is SNHLY and CDR2 is FYNNEI in the germline V gene. The CDR3 is CASRLMGQGIEQYF. In DNA, the CDR3 is TGTGCCAGCAGGCTCATGGGACAGGGTATCGAGCAGTACTTC.

The chain is built from TRBV5-1 and TRBJ2-2, with 12 bases aligning to TRBD2. Germline V CDR1 and CDR2: SGHRS, YFSETQ. The CDR3 contains 17 residues. V was clipped by 0 bases and J by 0 bases; unmatched bases: 0. CDR3 in DNA: TGCGCCAGCAGCTTGGGACTAGCGGGAGCGAACACCGGGGAGCTGTTTTTT. It yields the protein CASSLGLAGANTGELFF.

This clone was seen only a few times. The V call is TRBV5-1, the J call TRBJ1-1; D perhaps matches TRBD1 (6 bases). Germline values: CDR1 SGHRS, CDR2 YFSETQ. V was trimmed by 0 bases and J by 5 bases, leaving 11 bases between them. This CDR3 has 14 amino acids. The CDR3 protein is CASSLVVGQTEAFF. The DNA of the CDR3 is TGCGCCAGCAGCTTGGTCGTAGGACAGACTGAAGCTTTCTTT.

V is TRBV27 and J is TRBJ1-6; 7 positions agree with TRBD1. After removal of 2 bases from V and 9 bases from J, the junction contained 13 bases not matched to a gene. Germline V gene sequence: CDR1 MNHEY, CDR2 SMNVEV (reference sequence). The CDR3 spans 17 residues. CDR3 sequence reads: CASSLRGMEGATSPLHF. CDR3 nucleotides: TGTGCCAGCAGTTTACGGGGGATGGAGGGGGCGACTTCACCCCTCCACTTT.

This chain connects TRBV4-1 to TRBJ1-1; D gene uncertain. Germline V CDR1 and CDR2: MGHRA, YSYEKL. V was cut by 0 bases and J by 0 bases, with 8 bases left in between. CDR3 length: 15 amino acids. In DNA, the CDR3 is TGCGCCAGCAGCCAAGAGGAGTGGTTGAACACTGAAGCTTTCTTT. Its translation: CASSQEEWLNTEAFF.

The V call is TRBV5-1, the J call TRBJ2-5; 7 bases are a match to TRBD1. The germline gives CDR1 SGHRS, CDR2 YFSETQ. The CDR3 is 14 amino acids. Germline trimming cut 0 bases from V and 4 bases from J; bases unmatched to any gene: 3. CDR3 in DNA: TGCGCCAGCAGCTTGGGAAGGGACAGAGAGACCCAGTACTTC. Translating gives CASSLGRDRETQYF.

The chain combines TRBV18 with TRBJ2-3, with 9 bases lining up with TRBD2. V was pared by 1 base and J by 4 bases, with 6 bases of the junction left unmatched. Germline V gives CDR1 KGHSH, CDR2 LQKENI. This CDR3 spans 16 amino acids. CDR3: CASSPLGSGGADTQYF. CDR3 bases: TGTGCCAGCTCACCACTAGGTAGCGGGGGCGCAGATACGCAGTATTTT.

The chain has TRBV5-1 and TRBJ1-2; TRBD1 matches 8 bases. With V trimmed by 4 bases and J by 2 bases, 7 bases remained unmatched. The CDR3 totals 15 residues. Germline lookup yields CDR1 SGHRS and CDR2 YFSETQ. In nucleotides, the CDR3 is TGCGCCAGCAGCCCCACCGGACAGGGCAACTATGGCTACACCTTC. Translation gives CASSPTGQGNYGYTF.

The chain uses TRBV9 and TRBJ2-3; the D gene is possibly TRBD2 (6 bases). With 4 bases removed from V and 1 base from J, the gap between germline ends came to 16 bases. The CDR3 totals 16 residues. Looked up from germline, CDR1 is SGDLS and CDR2 is YYNGEE. The CDR3 loop reads CASSPSGGFRTDTQYF. Here the CDR3 DNA reads TGTGCCAGCAGCCCCTCCGGAGGGTTCCGCACAGATACGCAGTATTTT. Full variable domain (missing parts from reference TRBV9 and TRBJ2-3): DSGVTQTPKHLITATGQRVTLRCSPRSGDLSVYWYQQSLDQGLQFLIQYYNGEERAKGNILERFSAQQFPDLHSELNLSSLELGDSALYFCASSPSGGFRTDTQYFGPGTRLTVL.

The gene calls are TRBV29-1 and TRBJ2-3; 7 bases align to TRBD2. V lost 3 bases to trimming and J lost 5 bases; unmatched junction nucleotides: 11. Germline V gene data show CDR1 as SQVTM and CDR2 as ANQGSEA. The CDR3 consists of 15 residues. The CDR3 here is CSVEGIVGGVDTQYF. The CDR3 DNA reads TGCAGCGTTGAGGGAATAGTGGGAGGGGTAGATACGCAGTATTTT.

In this sample, this clone turned up a few times. The chain links TRBV5-5 to TRBJ1-2, with D possibly matching TRBD1 (5 bases). The CDR3 sequence is 11 residues long. CDR1 is SGHKS and CDR2 is YYEKEE in the germline V gene (reference sequence). Deletions cut 5 bases from V and 7 bases from J, with 9 bases between. The CDR3 bases are TGTGCCAGCAGAAGGGACTTTGGCTACACCTTC. It is translated as CASRRDFGYTF.

The rearrangement joins TRBV6-1 to TRBJ1-1; D remains ambiguous. Deletions cut 0 bases from V and 4 bases from J, with 15 bases between. CDR1 is MNHNS and CDR2 is SASEGT in the germline V gene. The CDR3 is 16 amino acids. CDR3 sequence reads: CASSEASFSISTEAFF. The CDR3 nucleotides are TGTGCCAGCAGTGAAGCGTCGTTCTCTATAAGCACTGAAGCTTTCTTT.

This chain links TRBV28 with TRBJ1-1, with D maybe TRBD1 (6 bases). This CDR3 spans 16 amino acids. V gave up 2 bases and J gave up 1 base, with 14 bases separating them. Germline V gives CDR1 MDHEN, CDR2 SYDVKM. The CDR3 sequence: CASSLRGGSGNTEAFF. The CDR3 DNA reads TGTGCCAGCAGTTTACGAGGGGGTAGTGGGAACACTGAAGCTTTCTTT.

The gene calls are TRBV6-1 and TRBJ2-3; the match to TRBD2 covers 8 bases. CDR3 length equals 14 residues. J was trimmed by 4 bases and V by 3 bases; bases with no gene match: 3. Germline CDR1 reads MNHNS; CDR2 reads SASEGT. DNA for the CDR3: TGTGCCAGCAGTGAGGCGGGGGGTGCAGATACGCAGTATTTT. Amino acid sequence: CASSEAGGADTQYF.

A single count supports this clone. Here the CDR3 reads CASSPTDRDYGYTF. CDR3 sequence (DNA): TGTGCCAGCTCACCCACAGACAGGGACTATGGCTACACCTTC. The rearrangement uses TRBV18 and TRBJ1-2; 7 bases align to TRBD1. The germline gives CDR1 KGHSH, CDR2 LQKENI. The V and J ends lost 3 bases and 3 bases, in that order; junction bases with no gene match: 4. CDR3 size: 14 residues.

The sample holds one count of this clone. V gene TRBV6-1 combines with J gene TRBJ1-4; D is unclear. The length of the CDR3 is 15 residues. Germline CDR1 reads MNHNS; CDR2 reads SASEGT. Trimming took off 5 bases at V and 1 base at J, with 11 bases between the two ends. The DNA for the CDR3 is TGTGCCAGCAGTCGGCAGGCCGGAACTAATGAAAAACTGTTTTTT. It specifies CASSRQAGTNEKLFF.

This rearrangement joins TRBV28 to TRBJ2-7; 7 positions agree with TRBD2. CDR1 is MDHEN, CDR2 SYDVKM, per germline. This CDR3 is 14 amino acids long. V gave up 7 bases and J gave up 0 bases; unmatched junction bases: 6. The CDR3 region has the DNA TGTGCCAGCACCCCAGCGGGAAGCTCCTACGAGCAGTACTTC. Its translation is CASTPAGSSYEQYF.

The chain has TRBV10-3 and TRBJ1-4; 7 bases line up with TRBD1. Germline CDR1 reads ENHRY; CDR2 reads SYGVKD. With V trimmed by 2 bases and J by 8 bases, 2 bases remained unmatched. The CDR3 covers 13 residues. CDR3 sequence (DNA): TGTGCCATCAGTGAGAGGACAGGCGAAAAACTGTTTTTT. It specifies CAISERTGEKLFF.

The rearrangement joins TRBV10-3 to TRBJ1-1; 7 bases agree with TRBD1. The germline CDR1 and CDR2 sequences are ENHRY and SYGVKD. CDR3 length: 13 residues. V shed 9 bases, J shed 0 bases, and the junction held 4 bases outside the gene matches. The CDR3 here is CAIRTGMNTEAFF. DNA of the CDR3: TGTGCCATTCGGACAGGCATGAACACTGAAGCTTTCTTT.

V gene TRBV1 combines with J gene TRBJ2-3; the table names TRBD1, a call not compared with the DNA. TRBV1 is classified as a pseudogene. The CDR3 sequence is 13 residues long. Here the CDR3 reads CTSSQGLSTAQYF. The CDR3, as DNA: TGCACCAGCAGCCAAGGCCTATCCACAGCGCAGTATTTT.

V is TRBV6-5 and J is TRBJ2-3, with a tentative D call TRBD2 (5 bases). V was pared by 10 bases and J by 8 bases, with 16 bases between. The CDR3 contains 12 residues. Per the germline V gene, CDR1 is MNHEY and CDR2 is SVGAGI. CDR3 DNA sequence: TGTGCCACCTTAGAGGGTATAGGTACGCAGTATTTT. Amino acid sequence: CATLEGIGTQYF.

The gene calls are TRBV4-2 and TRBJ2-5, with TRBD1 matching over 9 bases. The DNA end is a closer match to TRBJ2-7, so the J assignment may be wrong. Germline CDR1 LGHNA, CDR2 YNFKEQ. The CDR3 is 15 amino acids. This CDR3 reads CASSQLGQGDYEQYF. The CDR3 coding sequence is TGTGCCAGCAGCCAACTGGGACAGGGAGACTACGAGCAGTACTTC.

V gene TRBV14 combines with J gene TRBJ2-5; TRBD1 matches at 9 bases. The CDR3 totals 14 residues. Per the germline V gene, CDR1 is SGHDN and CDR2 is FVKESK. V gave up 8 bases and J gave up 3 bases; unmatched junction bases: 7. The CDR3 region has the DNA TGTGCCAGCCGGACAGGGGTCCCCGAAGAGACCCAGTACTTC. This translates into CASRTGVPEETQYF.

The genes are TRBV4-2 and TRBJ2-7; D might be TRBD2 (5 bases). Trimming left V 3 bases short and J 0 bases short, with 15 bases between. This CDR3 is 16 amino acids long. The germline V gene has CDR1 LGHNA and CDR2 YNFKEQ. For the CDR3, the DNA is TGTGCCAGCAGCCAGGCTGTAGCGTTAAGCTCCTACGAGCAGTACTTC. Amino acid sequence: CASSQAVALSSYEQYF.

The J gene is TRBJ2-1, the V gene TRBV5-1; TRBD2 matches 7 bases. There are 14 residues in the CDR3. With 4 bases clipped from V and 4 bases from J, the junction kept 5 bases outside the gene matches. The germline V gene encodes CDR1 SGHRS and CDR2 YFSETQ. The CDR3 sequence is CASSGGDFYNEQFF. The CDR3 region has the DNA TGCGCCAGCAGCGGGGGGGACTTTTACAATGAGCAGTTCTTC.

This clone appeared once. This chain connects TRBV28 to TRBJ2-5, with 11 bases fitting TRBD1. The CDR3 consists of 15 residues. V lost 6 bases and J lost 5; bases outside the gene matches: 8. Looked up from germline, CDR1 is MDHEN and CDR2 is SYDVKM. This CDR3 reads CASSRPGTGGETQYF. The CDR3 bases are TGTGCCAGCAGCCGACCCGGGACAGGGGGGGAGACCCAGTACTTC.

The chain recombines TRBV4-1 with TRBJ1-6; D uncertain. The V gene's germline CDR1 is MGHRA and CDR2 YSYEKL. V lost 0 bases and J 7 bases, leaving 16 bases between the germline ends. This CDR3 is 17 amino acids long. The CDR3 region has the DNA TGCGCCAGCAGCCAAGATATTACCGACAACTCCAATTCACCCCTCCACTTT. Its protein product is CASSQDITDNSNSPLHF.